This entry describes one T cell receptor beta chain. The source of the sample is a study of technical replicates of blood from several donors. Here immunoSEQ multiplex PCR was the method, and the copy in TCRdb shows in-frame clones only, minus some. The sample has nearly 80,000 clones, 85% to 95% seen once. The CDR3 consists of 15 residues. The V gene end was trimmed by 0 bases and the J gene end by 5 bases; junction bases not matched to a gene: 7. Germline V lookup: CDR1 SGHRS, CDR2 YFSETQ. Sequencing input: T cells isolated from PBMCs. The rearrangement joins TRBV5-1 to TRBJ1-2; TRBD1 matches 7 bases. The clonotype was recovered from a human donor in good health. The CDR3 DNA sequence: TGCGCCAGCAGCTTGGCCTTAGGGGGCGGATATGGCTACACCTTC. This gives the protein CASSLALGGGYGYTF. Full variable domain (missing parts from reference TRBV5-1 and TRBJ1-2): KAGVTQTPRYLIKTRGQQVTLSCSPISGHRSVSWYQQTPGQGLQFLFEYFSETQRNKGNFPGRFSGRQFSNSRSEMNVSTLELGDSALYLCASSLALGGGYGYTFGSGTRLTVV.